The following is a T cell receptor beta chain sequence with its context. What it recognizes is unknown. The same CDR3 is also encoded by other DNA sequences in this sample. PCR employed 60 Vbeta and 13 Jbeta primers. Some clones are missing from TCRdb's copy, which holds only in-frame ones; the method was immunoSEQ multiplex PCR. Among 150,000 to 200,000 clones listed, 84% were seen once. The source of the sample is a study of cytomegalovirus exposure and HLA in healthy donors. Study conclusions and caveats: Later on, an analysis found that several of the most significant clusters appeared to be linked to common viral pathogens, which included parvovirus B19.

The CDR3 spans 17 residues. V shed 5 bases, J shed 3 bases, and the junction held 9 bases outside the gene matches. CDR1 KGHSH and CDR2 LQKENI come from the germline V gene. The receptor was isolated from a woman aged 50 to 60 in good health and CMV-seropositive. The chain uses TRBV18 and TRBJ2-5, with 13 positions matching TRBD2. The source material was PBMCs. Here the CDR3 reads CASSSRLAGGAKETQYF. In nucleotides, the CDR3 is TGTGCCAGCTCATCCCGACTAGCGGGGGGTGCGAAAGAGACCCAGTACTTC.